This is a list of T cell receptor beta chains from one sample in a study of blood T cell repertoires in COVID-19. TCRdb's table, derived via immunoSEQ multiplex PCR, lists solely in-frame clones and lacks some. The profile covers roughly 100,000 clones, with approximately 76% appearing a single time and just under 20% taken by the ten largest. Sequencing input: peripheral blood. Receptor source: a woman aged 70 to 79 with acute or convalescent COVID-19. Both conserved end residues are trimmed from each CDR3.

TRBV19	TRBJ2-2	ASSILNRGGAGTGELF
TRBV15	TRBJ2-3	ATSRERVNTDTQY
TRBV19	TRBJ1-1	ASSFRGPSEAF
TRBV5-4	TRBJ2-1	ASSYTQLAGPYNEQF
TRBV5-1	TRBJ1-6	ASSLVQASTLH
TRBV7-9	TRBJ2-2	ASSFRNTGELF
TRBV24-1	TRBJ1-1	ATSGGAFTEAF
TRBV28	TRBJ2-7	ASGGRTYEQY
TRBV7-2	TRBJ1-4	ASSRLSGQNEKLF
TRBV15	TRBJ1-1	ATSRDLAGWDTEAF
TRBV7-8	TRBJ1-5	ASSSYGQGDQPQH
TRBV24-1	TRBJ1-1	ATSEPLQGDLLMNTEAF
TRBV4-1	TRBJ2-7	ASSQAAGTGLPYEQY
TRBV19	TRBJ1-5	ASERGPYSNQPQH
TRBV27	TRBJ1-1	ASRTGESGMNTEAF
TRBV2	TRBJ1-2	ASSVNRGGNYGYT
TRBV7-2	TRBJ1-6	ASSLDRGISPLH
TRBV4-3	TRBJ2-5	ASSLTSQETQY
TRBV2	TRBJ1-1	ASELMGGIKDTEAF
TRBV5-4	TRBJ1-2	ASSLPPGDYGYT
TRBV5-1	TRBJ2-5	ASSLGDRNPETQY
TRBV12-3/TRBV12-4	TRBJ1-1	ASKVDTNTEAF
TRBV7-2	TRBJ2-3	ASREDFRRDTQY
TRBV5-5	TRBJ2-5	ASTEPGLPQETQY
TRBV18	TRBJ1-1	ASSLAELNTEAF